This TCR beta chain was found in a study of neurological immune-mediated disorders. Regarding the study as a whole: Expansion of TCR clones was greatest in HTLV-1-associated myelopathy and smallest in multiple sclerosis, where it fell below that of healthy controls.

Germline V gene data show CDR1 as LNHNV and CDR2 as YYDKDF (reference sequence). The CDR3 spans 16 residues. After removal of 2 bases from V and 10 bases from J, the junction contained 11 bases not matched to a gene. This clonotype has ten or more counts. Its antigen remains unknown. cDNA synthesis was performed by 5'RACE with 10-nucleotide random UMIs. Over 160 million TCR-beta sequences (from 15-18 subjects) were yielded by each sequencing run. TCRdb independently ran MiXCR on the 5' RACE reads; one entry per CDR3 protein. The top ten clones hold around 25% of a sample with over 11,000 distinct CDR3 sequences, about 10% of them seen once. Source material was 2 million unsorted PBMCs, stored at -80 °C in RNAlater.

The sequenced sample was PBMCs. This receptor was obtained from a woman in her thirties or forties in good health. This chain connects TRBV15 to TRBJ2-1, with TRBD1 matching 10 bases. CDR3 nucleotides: TGTGCCACCAGCAGAACCCCGGGACAGGGGTCGGAAGAGCAGTTCTTC. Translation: CATSRTPGQGSEEQFF.